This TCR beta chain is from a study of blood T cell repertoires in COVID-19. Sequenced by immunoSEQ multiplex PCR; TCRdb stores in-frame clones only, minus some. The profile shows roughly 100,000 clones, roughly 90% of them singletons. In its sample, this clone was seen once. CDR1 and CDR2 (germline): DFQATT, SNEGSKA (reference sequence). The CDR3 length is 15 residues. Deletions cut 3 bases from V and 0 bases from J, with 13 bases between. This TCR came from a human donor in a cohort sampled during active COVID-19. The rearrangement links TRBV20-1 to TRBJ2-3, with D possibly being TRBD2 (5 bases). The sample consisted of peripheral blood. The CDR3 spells CSASRTLLSTDTQYF. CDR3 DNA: TGCAGTGCTAGTAGGACTCTCCTTAGCACAGATACGCAGTATTTT.